This T cell receptor beta chain comes out of a study of Ad26.COV2.S vaccination and SARS-CoV-2 variants. Points from the study as a whole: TCR breadth and depth estimates may have understated total T cell responses. Vaccinated and placebo-treated recipients had similar non-spike TCR breadth.

Of note for this clone: Its antigen is still unknown.

V lost 6 bases and J lost 3, with 20 bases in between. This CDR3 is built from 16 residues. The V gene's germline CDR1 is MDHEN and CDR2 SYDVKM. The table came from immunoSEQ multiplex PCR; TCRdb's copy has only in-frame clones and leaves some out. Among around 450,000 clones listed, roughly 87% were seen once. Sample treatment: roughly 20 received Ad26.COV2.S at low or high dose, single or two shots; about 5 received placebo; per-sample allocation not given. Day 63 after the first injection of vaccine or placebo was the sampling time. The clonotype originates from a person between 18 and 59 years old who received the Ad26.COV2.S COVID-19 vaccine or a placebo. V is TRBV28 and J is TRBJ1-1; TRBD1 might be the D (6 bases). The input for sequencing was peripheral blood, taken in a trial of Ad26.COV2.S vaccine versus placebo. The CDR3 here is CASRYDQGTVDTEAFF. DNA for the CDR3: TGTGCCAGCAGGTACGATCAGGGGACCGTGGACACTGAAGCTTTCTTT.